This is a list of T cell receptor beta chains from one sample in a study of blood T cell repertoires in COVID-19. Assay used: immunoSEQ multiplex PCR; TCRdb lists only in-frame clones, some missing. This table holds some 400,000 clones, 85% to 90% found once. Sequenced sample: PBMCs or T cells enriched from blood (not recorded which). Receptor source: a young man who had recovered from COVID-19. Both conserved end residues are part of each CDR3. A D gene is named only where the DNA matches it firmly. For some rows the clone size is stated as once, few or many, or as a class when expanded; others skip it.

abundance,v_gene,j_gene,len,d_gene,CDR3aa,CDR3nt
.,TRBV29-1,TRBJ2-5,11,.,CSGSRQETQYF,TGCAGCGGTAGCCGACAAGAGACCCAGTACTTC
.,TRBV3-1/TRBV3-2,TRBJ1-6,15,.,CASSQGQINNSPLHF,TGTGCCAGCAGCCAAGGACAGATAAATAATTCACCCCTCCACTTT
.,TRBV7-9,TRBJ2-1,18,TRBD2,CASSQRRGLAGSYNEQFF,TGTGCCAGCAGCCAACGCCGGGGACTAGCGGGCTCCTACAATGAGCAGTTCTTC
few,TRBV27,TRBJ2-3,15,TRBD2,CASSDRLAGGDTQYF,TGTGCCAGCAGTGATAGACTAGCGGGAGGAGATACGCAGTATTTT
.,TRBV18,TRBJ1-2,12,.,CASSETGKGYTF,TGTGCCAGCTCAGAAACAGGGAAGGGCTACACCTTC
once,TRBV11-2,TRBJ1-1,14,.,CASSSHLQGTEAFF,TGTGCCAGCAGCTCACATTTGCAGGGGACTGAAGCTTTCTTT
.,TRBV7-6,TRBJ1-1,11,.,CASSSVPEAFF,TGTGCCAGCAGCTCAGTTCCTGAAGCTTTCTTT
.,TRBV7-9,TRBJ2-3,15,.,CANAPSGVRTDTQYF,TGTGCCAATGCCCCTTCGGGGGTCCGCACAGATACGCAGTATTTT
.,TRBV12-2,TRBJ2-7,13,.,CASRPSEKTEQYF,TGTGCAAGTCGCCCGTCGGAGAAAACCGAGCAGTACTTC
.,TRBV30,TRBJ2-7,13,TRBD1,CAWSGDRGYEQYF,TGTGCCTGGAGTGGGGACAGGGGATACGAGCAGTACTTC
.,TRBV11-2,TRBJ2-5,14,TRBD2,CASSPRTRQETQYF,TGTGCCAGCAGCCCTCGGACTAGGCAAGAGACCCAGTACTTC
.,TRBV7-3,TRBJ2-3,15,.,CASSYGTDYTDTQYF,TGTGCCAGCAGCTACGGGACGGACTACACAGATACGCAGTATTTT
.,TRBV11-2,TRBJ1-6,15,TRBD1,CASSLHRGTMTPLHF,TGTGCCAGCAGCTTACACAGGGGGACTATGACACCCCTCCACTTT
.,TRBV19,TRBJ1-5,16,TRBD1,CASSSGQEGAFQPQHF,TGTGCCAGTAGTTCGGGACAGGAGGGCGCATTTCAGCCCCAGCATTTT
once,TRBV7-9,TRBJ2-2,14,.,CASTGLANTGELFF,TGTGCCAGCACGGGACTCGCGAACACCGGGGAGCTGTTTTTT
.,TRBV5-4,TRBJ2-4,14,TRBD2,CASSFKGGRNIQYF,TGTGCCAGCAGCTTTAAAGGCGGGAGAAACATTCAGTACTTC
.,TRBV30,TRBJ1-2,13,.,CAWSVMGARGYTF,TGTGCCTGGAGTGTAATGGGGGCGCGGGGCTACACCTTC
.,TRBV7-6,TRBJ2-3,16,.,CASSLLAWAPGDTQYF,TGTGCCAGCAGCTTACTTGCTTGGGCCCCCGGAGATACGCAGTATTTT
few,TRBV28,TRBJ2-7,13,.,CASSRGHDDEQYF,TGTGCCAGCAGCCGAGGACACGACGACGAGCAGTACTTC
once,TRBV7-8,TRBJ2-5,14,TRBD2,CASGGRSVVETQYF,TGTGCCAGCGGCGGGAGAAGCGTGGTAGAGACCCAGTACTTC
.,TRBV11-2,TRBJ1-2,16,.,CASSLGVGASAYGYTF,TGTGCCAGCAGCTTAGGAGTAGGGGCGTCCGCGTATGGCTACACCTTC
.,TRBV29-1,TRBJ2-2,15,.,CSAWGLAGLPGELFF,TGCAGCGCATGGGGTCTAGCAGGCCTACCCGGGGAGCTGTTTTTT
.,TRBV7-9,TRBJ1-1,14,TRBD1,CASSLEGADTEAFF,TGTGCCAGCAGCTTAGAGGGGGCGGACACTGAAGCTTTCTTT
.,TRBV5-5,TRBJ2-1,15,TRBD2,CASSTTSGSYYEQFF,TGTGCCAGCAGCACAACTAGCGGGAGTTACTATGAGCAGTTCTTC
.,TRBV5-6,TRBJ1-2,13,.,CASSTGRTYGYTF,TGTGCCAGCAGTACCGGACGGACATATGGCTACACCTTC
.,TRBV29-1,TRBJ2-1,14,.,CSVGAETTYNEQFF,TGCAGCGTTGGTGCGGAGACGACGTACAATGAGCAGTTCTTC
.,TRBV15,TRBJ2-1,12,.,CATSRDWSEQFF,TGTGCCACCAGCAGAGATTGGAGTGAGCAGTTCTTC
.,TRBV30,TRBJ2-1,14,.,CAWGNLPSYNEQFF,TGTGCCTGGGGGAACTTACCTTCCTACAATGAGCAGTTCTTC
.,TRBV2,TRBJ1-5,15,TRBD1,CASSGGTGSGQPQHF,TGTGCCAGCAGTGGAGGGACAGGGTCTGGACAGCCCCAGCATTTT
.,TRBV27,TRBJ2-7,17,.,CASSLSSGQGNSYEQYF,TGTGCCAGCAGTTTATCGAGTGGGCAGGGCAACTCCTACGAGCAGTACTTC
.,TRBV5-4,TRBJ1-3,16,.,CASSWGGASSGNTIYF,TGTGCCAGCAGCTGGGGGGGGGCGAGCTCTGGAAACACCATATATTTT
.,TRBV12-5,TRBJ2-2,16,TRBD1,CASGLPPGQGAGELFF,TGTGCTAGTGGTTTGCCCCCGGGACAGGGGGCCGGGGAGCTGTTTTTT